Described below is a single T cell receptor beta chain sequence and its context. Its specificity is unknown. Losses at the gene ends were 2 bases for V and 6 bases for J; bases not matched to a gene: 8. From germline, CDR1 is ENHRY and CDR2 SYGVKD. The CDR3 runs to 18 residues. The data were obtained in a study of T cell responses to AZD1222 COVID-19 vaccine. Study-wide results and caveats: With dominance at 160-218 and 743-854, vaccine-associated CD4 TCRs spanned spike. A reported finding is that nearly half of spike-specific TCRs target unmutated variant regions.

Assay: immunoSEQ multiplex PCR; the TCRdb copy retains only in-frame clones and omits some. This sample has 150,000 to 160,000 clones, with around nine tenths found just once. The gene calls are TRBV10-3 and TRBJ2-2; 14 bases are a match to TRBD2. Specimen: peripheral blood, collected 28 days after the second AZD1222 dose. The sequence was obtained from an adult who received the AZD1222 COVID-19 vaccine. The CDR3 nucleotides are TGTGCCATCAGTGAGATAAAGGGGACTAGCGGGGGAGCCGGGGAGCTGTTTTTT. Protein: CAISEIKGTSGGAGELFF.